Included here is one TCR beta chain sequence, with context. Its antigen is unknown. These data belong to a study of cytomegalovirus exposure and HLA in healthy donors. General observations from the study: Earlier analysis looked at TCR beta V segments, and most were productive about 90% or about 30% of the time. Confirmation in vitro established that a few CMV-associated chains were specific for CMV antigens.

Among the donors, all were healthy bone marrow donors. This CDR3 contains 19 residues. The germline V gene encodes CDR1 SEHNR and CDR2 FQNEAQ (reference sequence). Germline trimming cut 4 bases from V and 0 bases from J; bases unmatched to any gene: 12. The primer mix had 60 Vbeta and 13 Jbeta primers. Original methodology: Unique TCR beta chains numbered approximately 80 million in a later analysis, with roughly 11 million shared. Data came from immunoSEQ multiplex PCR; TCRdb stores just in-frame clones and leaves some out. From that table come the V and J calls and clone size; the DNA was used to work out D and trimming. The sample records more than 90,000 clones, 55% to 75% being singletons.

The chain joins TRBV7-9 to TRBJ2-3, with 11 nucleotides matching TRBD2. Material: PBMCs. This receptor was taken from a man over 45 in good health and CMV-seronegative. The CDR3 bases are TGTGCCAGCAGCTCACCCCCCAGCCGACTAGCGGGAAGCACAGATACGCAGTATTTT. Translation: CASSSPPSRLAGSTDTQYF.